The rows below give T cell receptor beta chains drawn from one sample of a study of T cells after yellow fever vaccination. Via MiXCR, TCRdb re-called the 5' RACE reads, giving one row per CDR3 protein. The data hold about 230,000 distinct CDR3 sequences, with around 6.7% observed a single time. The sequencing used CD4+ T cells sorted from PBMCs, collected on the day of the yellow fever booster vaccination. These receptors came from a man aged 25-45 years who received the YFV17D yellow fever vaccine. Each CDR3 is given with its conserved first and last residue. The D gene is left open where the match is weak. Clone size is given for some rows only: seen once, a few or many times, or a class if the clone is expanded.

>.|.|TRBV11-2|TRBJ1-2
TGTGCCAGCAGCTGGGGAGTGGCAAGCTATGGCTACACCTTC
CASSWGVASYGYTF
>.|many|TRBV7-2|TRBJ2-2
TGTGCCAGCAGCCATAGCGGCAACACCGGGGAGCTGTTTTTT
CASSHSGNTGELFF
>TRBD1|.|TRBV20-1|TRBJ2-7
TGCAGTGCTACACGACAGGGCAGGTCCTACGAGCAGTACTTC
CSATRQGRSYEQYF
>.|many|TRBV6-5|TRBJ2-7
TGTGCCAGCAGTTACGCGGCCGTCGGACGTAACTCCTACGAGCAGTACTTC
CASSYAAVGRNSYEQYF
>.|few|TRBV7-9|TRBJ1-1
TGTGCCAGCAGCTTAGTTCGTCTGGAGAACACTGAAGCTTTCTTT
CASSLVRLENTEAFF
>TRBD1|few|TRBV12-3/TRBV12-4|TRBJ2-1
TGTGCCAGCAGGAAACCGGACAGGATCAATGAGCAGTTCTTC
CASRKPDRINEQFF
>.|few|TRBV2|TRBJ2-2
TGTGCCAGCATCGGAGTAAGGAACACCGGGGAGCTGTTTTTT
CASIGVRNTGELFF
>TRBD1|few|TRBV12-3/TRBV12-4|TRBJ1-4
TGTGCCAGCAGTCACAGGGTCTTTGGACAGGTGCGGATTGGATATGAAAAACTGTTTTTT
CASSHRVFGQVRIGYEKLFF
>.|few|TRBV12-3/TRBV12-4|TRBJ2-3
TGTGCCAGCAGTTTAGAAGGGTACACGCAGTATTTT
CASSLEGYTQYF
>.|.|TRBV7-7|TRBJ2-5
TGTGCCAGCAGGAGACTAGACGAAGAGACCCAGTACTTC
CASRRLDEETQYF
>TRBD2|few|TRBV15|TRBJ2-3
TGTGCCACCAGCGGGGGGGACCGCACAGATACGCAGTATTTT
CATSGGDRTDTQYF
>.|.|TRBV25-1|TRBJ2-5
TGTGCCAGCCAACCCCCGGCGTTGGGGGTGGAGACCCAGTACTTC
CASQPPALGVETQYF
>.|many|TRBV20-1|TRBJ2-7
TGCAGTGCTAGAGATCGACACACAGCCTACGAGCAGTACTTC
CSARDRHTAYEQYF
>.|many|TRBV7-2|TRBJ2-5
TGTGCCAGCAGCTTAGGAAGGGGGGAGACCCAGTACTTC
CASSLGRGETQYF
>.|few|TRBV20-1|TRBJ2-5
TGCAGTGCTAGAGCATTTGGGGTTGGAGAGACCCAGTACTTC
CSARAFGVGETQYF
>TRBD1|many|TRBV5-1|TRBJ1-1
TGCGCCAGCAGCCCCTTTCTCCTACGGACAGGGAGCACCTTGAACACTGAAGCTTTCTTT
CASSPFLLRTGSTLNTEAFF
>.|many|TRBV12-3/TRBV12-4|TRBJ1-1
TGTGCCAGCAGTTTAAAGTCAGGGGTGAACACTGAAGCTTTCTTT
CASSLKSGVNTEAFF
>.|few|TRBV5-6|TRBJ2-7
TGTGCCAGCAGCACTACAGGTTCCGGTTACTCCTACGAGCAGTACTTC
CASSTTGSGYSYEQYF
>.|.|TRBV5-1|TRBJ2-1
TGCGCCAGCAGCTTGGCGATCCGGGACCCAGGGAATGAGCAGTTCTTC
CASSLAIRDPGNEQFF
>TRBD2|once|TRBV6-5|TRBJ2-3
TGTGCCAGCAGTTCGAGCGGGAGGCGGGCAGATACGCAGTATTTT
CASSSSGRRADTQYF
>.|.|TRBV29-1|TRBJ2-6
TGCAGCGTTGCTTCTGGGGCCAACGTCCTGACTTTC
CSVASGANVLTF
>TRBD1|.|TRBV20-1|TRBJ2-1
TGCAGTGCTAGAGTTAAGTTGAGGACAGCCAACCAACAGGGGGTATACAATGAGCAGTTCTTC
CSARVKLRTANQQGVYNEQFF
>.|.|TRBV12-3/TRBV12-4|TRBJ1-5
TGTGCCAGCAGATTTGGGGAGGGGCAGCCCCAGCATTTT
CASRFGEGQPQHF
>.|.|TRBV5-1|TRBJ2-6
TGCGCCAGCAGCTTGGCCGACAGCTCTGGGGCCAACGTCCTGACTTTC
CASSLADSSGANVLTF
>.|.|TRBV2|TRBJ2-4
TGTGCCAGCAGTGGTCAACTGATAGCCAAAAACATTCAGTACTTC
CASSGQLIAKNIQYF
>TRBD1|.|TRBV20-1|TRBJ1-1
TGCAGTGCTAGAAGACAGGGGGCTTTCGGCACTGAAGCTTTCTTT
CSARRQGAFGTEAFF
>.|many|TRBV5-6|TRBJ1-5
TGTGCCAGCAGCTTGGGGCAGGGGAGTCAGCCCCAGCATTTT
CASSLGQGSQPQHF
>.|many|TRBV4-2|TRBJ1-5
TGTGCCAGCAGCCAAGATTTACAGTCGTCTCAGCCCCAGCATTTT
CASSQDLQSSQPQHF
>.|many|TRBV29-1|TRBJ2-7
TGCAGCTTAAGGAAACAGGGAGCCTTCTACGAGCAGTACTTC
CSLRKQGAFYEQYF
>TRBD2|few|TRBV12-3/TRBV12-4|TRBJ2-1
TGTGCCAGCAGTGGGGGGGGTTGGCAGGAATACAATGAGCAGTTCTTC
CASSGGGWQEYNEQFF
>.|few|TRBV5-1|TRBJ2-5
TGCGCCAGCAGCTCTGGCGGGGGCGCAAAAGAGACCCAGTACTTC
CASSSGGGAKETQYF
>TRBD2|many|TRBV5-1|TRBJ2-2
TGCGCCAGCAGCCTGGGGACTATTAAGTTCTCCGGGGAGCTGTTTTTT
CASSLGTIKFSGELFF
>.|few|TRBV5-6|TRBJ2-6
TGTGCCAGCACCTGGGGCCCAGGATTCTCTGGGGCCAACGTCCTGACTTTC
CASTWGPGFSGANVLTF
>TRBD1|many|TRBV5-1|TRBJ2-7
TGCGCCAGCAGTCGGACAGGTATATCCTACGAGCAGTACTTC
CASSRTGISYEQYF
>.|few|TRBV20-1|TRBJ1-5
TGCAGTGCTCATCCCGGGGATCAGCCCCAGCATTTT
CSAHPGDQPQHF
>.|few|TRBV7-2|TRBJ1-1
TGTGCCAGCAGCTTAAACAGACAGAACACTGAAGCTTTCTTT
CASSLNRQNTEAFF
>TRBD1|.|TRBV30|TRBJ1-1
TGTGCCTCTACAGGGGTAGGGGGGGTGAACACTGAAGCTTTCTTT
CASTGVGGVNTEAFF
>TRBD2|few|TRBV7-2|TRBJ2-5
TGTGCCAGCAGTTGGACTAGCGGGAAAGGGGAGACCCAGTACTTC
CASSWTSGKGETQYF
>.|many|TRBV20-1|TRBJ1-1
TGCAGTGCTAGAGAGCCAGGAGTCGGCACTGAAGCTTTCTTT
CSAREPGVGTEAFF
>TRBD2|many|TRBV6-5|TRBJ2-3
TGTGCCAGCAGTTATTCCGGCCTAGCGGGAGTAGATACGCAGTATTTT
CASSYSGLAGVDTQYF
>.|.|TRBV3-1|TRBJ2-1
TGTGCCAGCAGCCAAGACGCAGGGTCATACAATGAGCAGTTCTTC
CASSQDAGSYNEQFF
>.|many|TRBV24-1|TRBJ2-1
TGTGCCACCAGTGAAATAACAGGGAGGAAGCAGTTCTTC
CATSEITGRKQFF
>TRBD2|.|TRBV7-2|TRBJ2-7
TGTGCCAGCAGCTTTAGCGGCGGGAGATCTGAGCAGTACTTC
CASSFSGGRSEQYF
>TRBD1|.|TRBV6-5|TRBJ1-1
TGTGCCAGCAGAAAGTTGACAGGGGTGAGCACTGAAGCTTTCTTT
CASRKLTGVSTEAFF
>.|many|TRBV7-2|TRBJ2-2
TGTGCCAGCGATAATGCCGGGGTCCGTACCGGGGAGCTGTTTTTT
CASDNAGVRTGELFF
>.|.|TRBV6-2/TRBV6-3|TRBJ1-5
TGTGCCGCCACAAACACTGACAATCAGCCCCAGCATTTT
CAATNTDNQPQHF
>.|many|TRBV12-2|TRBJ2-7
TGTGCAAGTCGCCAGACAGGGAAGAGCTCCTACGAGCAGTACTTC
CASRQTGKSSYEQYF
>TRBD1|many|TRBV7-8|TRBJ2-7
TGTGCCAGCAGCTTAGCCCGGGACAGGGTCTACGAGCAGTACTTC
CASSLARDRVYEQYF
>.|.|TRBV7-9|TRBJ1-2
TGTGCCAGCAGGGGAACCGGCTATGGCTACACCTTC
CASRGTGYGYTF
>TRBD2|.|TRBV20-1|TRBJ2-1
TGCAGTGCTAGCGGGAGGTACAATGAGCAGTTCTTC
CSASGRYNEQFF
>.|many|TRBV7-2|TRBJ1-2
TGTGCCAGCACCGAATCGGGAGGCTATGGCTACACCTTC
CASTESGGYGYTF
>.|few|TRBV7-3|TRBJ1-1
TGTGCCAGCAGTAAAGACAGTAACACTGAAGCTTTCTTT
CASSKDSNTEAFF
>.|few|TRBV19|TRBJ2-2
TGTGCCAGTAGAACGGGACCTTCCACCGGGGAGCTGTTTTTT
CASRTGPSTGELFF